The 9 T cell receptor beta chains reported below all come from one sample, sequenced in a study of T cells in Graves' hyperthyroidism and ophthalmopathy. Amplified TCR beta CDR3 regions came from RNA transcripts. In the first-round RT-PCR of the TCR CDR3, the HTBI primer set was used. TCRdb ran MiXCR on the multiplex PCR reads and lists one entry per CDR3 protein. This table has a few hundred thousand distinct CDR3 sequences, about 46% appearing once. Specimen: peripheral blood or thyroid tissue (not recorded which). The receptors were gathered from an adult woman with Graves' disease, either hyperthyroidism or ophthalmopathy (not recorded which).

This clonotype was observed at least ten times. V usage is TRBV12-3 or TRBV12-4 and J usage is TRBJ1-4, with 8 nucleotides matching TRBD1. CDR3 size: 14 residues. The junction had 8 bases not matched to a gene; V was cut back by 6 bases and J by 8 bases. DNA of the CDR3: TGTGCCAGCAGGGCGGACAGGGTTCAAGAAAAACTGTTTTTT. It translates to CASRADRVQEKLFF.

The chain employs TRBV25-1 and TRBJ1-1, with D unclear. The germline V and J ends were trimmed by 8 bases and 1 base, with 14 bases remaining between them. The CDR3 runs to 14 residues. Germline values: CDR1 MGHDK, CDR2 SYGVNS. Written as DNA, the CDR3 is TGTGCCAGCCCCCTAGGAAGTTCGAACACTGAAGCTTTCTTT. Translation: CASPLGSSNTEAFF.

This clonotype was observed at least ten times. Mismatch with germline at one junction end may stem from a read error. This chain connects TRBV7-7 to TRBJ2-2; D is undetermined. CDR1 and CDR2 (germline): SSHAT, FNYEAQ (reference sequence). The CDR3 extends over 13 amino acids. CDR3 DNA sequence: TGTGCTAGCAGCTTAGGCTCTAACGGGGAGCTGTTTTTT. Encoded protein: CASSLGSNGELFF.

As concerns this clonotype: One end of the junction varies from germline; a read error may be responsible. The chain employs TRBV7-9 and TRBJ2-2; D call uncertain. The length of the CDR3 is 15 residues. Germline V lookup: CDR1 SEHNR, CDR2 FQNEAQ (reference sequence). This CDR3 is CASSQVRSYTGELFF. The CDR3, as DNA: TGCGCCAGCAGCCAAGTAAGGAGTTACACCGGGGAGCTGTTTTTT.

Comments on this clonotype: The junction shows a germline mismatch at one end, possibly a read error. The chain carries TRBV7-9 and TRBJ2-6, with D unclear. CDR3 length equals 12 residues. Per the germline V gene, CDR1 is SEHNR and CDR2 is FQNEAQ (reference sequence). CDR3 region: CASSLSAYVLTF. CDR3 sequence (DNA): TGTGCCAGCAGCTTATCGGCCTACGTCCTGACTTTC.

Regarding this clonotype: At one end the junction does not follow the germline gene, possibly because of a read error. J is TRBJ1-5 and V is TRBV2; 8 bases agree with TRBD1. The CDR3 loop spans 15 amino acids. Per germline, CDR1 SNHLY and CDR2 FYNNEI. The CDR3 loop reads CASSPTAGGNEPQHF. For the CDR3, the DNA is TGTGCCAGCAGCCCAACCGCAGGGGGCAATGAGCCCCAGCATTTT.

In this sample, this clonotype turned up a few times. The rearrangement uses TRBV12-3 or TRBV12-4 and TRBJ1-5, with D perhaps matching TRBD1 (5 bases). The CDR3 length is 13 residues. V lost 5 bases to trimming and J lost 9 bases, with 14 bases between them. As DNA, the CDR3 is TGTGCCAGCAGTCCGTCCCGAGGGGCGCCCCAGCATTTT. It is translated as CASSPSRGAPQHF.

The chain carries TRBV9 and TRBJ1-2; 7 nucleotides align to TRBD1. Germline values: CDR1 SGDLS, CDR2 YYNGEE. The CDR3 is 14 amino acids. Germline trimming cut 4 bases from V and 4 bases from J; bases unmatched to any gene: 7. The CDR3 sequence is CASSSGTASYGYTF. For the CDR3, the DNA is TGTGCCAGCAGCTCAGGGACAGCGAGCTATGGCTACACCTTC.

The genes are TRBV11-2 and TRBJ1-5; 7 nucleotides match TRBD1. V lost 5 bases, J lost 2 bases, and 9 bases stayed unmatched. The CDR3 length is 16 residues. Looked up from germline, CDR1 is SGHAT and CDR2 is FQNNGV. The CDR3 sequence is CASSQTGWNGNQPQHF. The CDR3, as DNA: TGTGCCAGCAGCCAGACAGGGTGGAATGGCAATCAGCCCCAGCATTTT.